The 24 T cell receptor beta chains in this list originate from one sample, sequenced in a study of tumor-infiltrating lymphocytes in localized non-small cell lung cancer. Using immunoSEQ multiplex PCR, the repertoire was profiled, and TCRdb retains in-frame clones only, with some absent. Here the sample spans some 16,000 clones, about 42% being singletons. Specimen: lung tumor tissue. These receptors came from a human donor with non-small cell lung cancer.

The chain links TRBV9 to TRBJ2-5, with D uncertain. The CDR3 is made up of 15 amino acids. V was cut by 0 bases and J by 3 bases, with 12 bases left in between. CDR1 and CDR2 from the germline V gene are SGDLS and YYNGEE. The CDR3 here is CASSVVGTPEETQYF. CDR3 nucleotide sequence: TGTGCCAGCAGCGTAGTGGGAACACCGGAAGAGACCCAGTACTTC.

The chain combines TRBV5-1 with TRBJ1-1, with D possibly matching TRBD1 (6 bases). Trimming removed 3 bases from V and 5 bases from J, with 14 bases in between. Germline V gene lookup returns CDR1 SGHRS and CDR2 YFSETQ. The CDR3 spans 14 residues. CDR3 DNA: TGCGCCAGCAGCTCCCAGGGGAGCGGGACTGAAGCTTTCTTT. Protein product: CASSSQGSGTEAFF.

V and J are TRBV7-2 and TRBJ2-6; D remains ambiguous. The CDR3 length is 15 residues. V was shortened by 3 bases and J by 4 bases, with 10 bases between the two germline ends. Germline V CDR1 and CDR2: SGHTA, FQGNSA. CDR3 protein: CASSFSSRGANVLTF. CDR3 DNA: TGTGCCAGCAGCTTCTCAAGCCGCGGGGCCAACGTCCTGACTTTC.

Concerning this clone: Germline and junction disagree at one end, which may indicate a read error. The genes are TRBV28 and TRBJ2-7; D is perhaps TRBD1 (6 bases). The CDR3 has 11 residues. Germline V gene sequence: CDR1 MDHEN, CDR2 SYDVKM. The CDR3 sequence: CATGISFEQYF. For the CDR3, the DNA is TGCGCCACAGGGATTAGCTTCGAGCAGTACTTC.

J is TRBJ2-5 and V is TRBV9; 7 bases match TRBD1. This CDR3 spans 15 amino acids. Germline lookup yields CDR1 SGDLS and CDR2 YYNGEE. The V gene end was trimmed by 2 bases and the J gene end by 6 bases; junction bases not matched to a gene: 10. The CDR3 is CASSVGTVPVKTQYF. Here the CDR3 DNA reads TGTGCCAGCAGCGTGGGGACAGTCCCAGTGAAGACCCAGTACTTC.

The chain is built from TRBV5-1 and TRBJ2-5; D uncertain. Per the germline V gene, CDR1 is SGHRS and CDR2 is YFSETQ. Trimming took 0 bases from V and 0 from J, leaving 6 bases between them. CDR3 length equals 14 residues. Here the CDR3 reads CASSLVPDQETQYF. The CDR3 nucleotides are TGCGCCAGCAGCTTGGTGCCGGACCAAGAGACCCAGTACTTC.

This clone was detected a few times. The chain employs TRBV7-7 and TRBJ2-2; D uncertain. CDR1 is SSHAT and CDR2 is FNYEAQ in the germline V gene (reference sequence). V lost 3 bases to trimming and J lost 5 bases, with 7 bases between them. This CDR3 has 13 residues. CDR3 bases: TGTGCCAGCAGCTTCGCAGAAACCGGGGAGCTGTTTTTT. This translates into CASSFAETGELFF.

This clone has at least ten counts. This chain links TRBV7-3 with TRBJ2-5, with D maybe TRBD2 (6 bases). V was trimmed by 5 bases and J by 3 bases, leaving 16 bases between them. CDR3 length: 15 amino acids. Germline CDR1 SGHTA, CDR2 FQGTGA. CDR3 sequence: CASSPRGGEEETQYF. The CDR3 region has the DNA TGTGCCAGCAGCCCTCGGGGAGGAGAGGAAGAGACCCAGTACTTC.

The chain recombines TRBV5-5 with TRBJ1-4; D unresolved. The CDR3 has 15 amino acids. Germline assignment: CDR1 SGHKS and CDR2 YYEKEE (reference sequence). Deletions cut 4 bases from V and 2 bases from J, with 12 bases between. CDR3 nucleotides: TGTGCCAGCAGCCAACAATTCCCGACTAATGAAAAACTGTTTTTT. Translation gives CASSQQFPTNEKLFF.

The sample holds a few counts of this clone. The V gene is TRBV6-1, the J gene TRBJ2-7; 11 positions match TRBD1. V lost 2 bases and J lost 3; bases outside the gene matches: 6. Per the germline V gene, CDR1 is MNHNS and CDR2 is SASEGT. The CDR3 contains 16 residues. In nucleotides, the CDR3 is TGTGCCAGCAGTGAATCCGCCGGGACAGGGGGCTACGAGCAGTACTTC. The encoded protein is CASSESAGTGGYEQYF.

This clone is medium-sized (0.01 to 0.1%) in the sample. The chain combines TRBV5-1 with TRBJ2-7; 7 bases line up with TRBD1. This CDR3 comprises 15 residues. CDR1 and CDR2 (germline): SGHRS, YFSETQ. Unmatched junction bases numbered 10, after V lost 0 bases and J lost 7 bases. The DNA of the CDR3 is TGCGCCAGCAGCTTGGCAGGGACAGCATCGGAAGAGCAGTACTTC. This gives the protein CASSLAGTASEEQYF.

This clone was seen only a few times. V and J are TRBV5-6 and TRBJ1-4; D not resolved. Germline assignment: CDR1 SGHDT and CDR2 YYEEEE. The CDR3 runs 18 residues. Trimming removed 1 base from V and 2 bases from J, with 18 bases in between. CDR3 residues: CASSLLGASPRTNEKLFF. CDR3 nucleotide sequence: TGTGCCAGCAGCTTGTTGGGTGCGTCCCCCCGGACTAATGAAAAACTGTTTTTT.

The chain recombines TRBV27 with TRBJ1-2; 7 nucleotides agree with TRBD1. CDR3 size: 15 residues. Germline CDR1 MNHEY, CDR2 SMNVEV (reference sequence). The ends lost 2 bases at V and 8 bases at J; junction bases unmatched: 11. The CDR3 coding sequence is TGTGCCAGCAGTTTAGAGCCACAGGGGACTGAGGGCTACACCTTC. It is translated as CASSLEPQGTEGYTF.

CDR3 region: CASSATTGGSNTEAFF. Here the CDR3 DNA reads TGTGCCAGCAGCGCGACCACAGGGGGGTCGAACACTGAAGCTTTCTTT. The chain combines TRBV9 with TRBJ1-1; the match to TRBD1 covers 8 bases. This CDR3 contains 16 residues. Trimming at V came to 3 bases and at J to 1 base, leaving 8 bases not matched to a gene. Germline V gene data show CDR1 as SGDLS and CDR2 as YYNGEE.

Only one count was recorded for this clone. A single base is all that separates this from a far larger clone, so a read error is likely. Other DNA sequences in the sample encode the same CDR3. The chain links TRBV7-3 to TRBJ2-5; no clear D. Trimming left V 5 bases short and J 5 bases short, with 18 bases between. This CDR3 contains 15 residues. Germline V gene lookup returns CDR1 SGHTA and CDR2 FQGTGA. The CDR3 is CASSQGLGVGETQYF. In DNA, the CDR3 is TGTGCCAGCAGCCAAGGATTGGGCGTGGGCGAGACCCAGTACTTC.

V and J are TRBV4-1 and TRBJ1-2; no definite D call. Germline V gene sequence: CDR1 MGHRA, CDR2 YSYEKL. Trimming removed 1 base at V and 4 bases at J, with 13 bases between. This CDR3 has 15 residues. The chain's CDR3 is CASSQVPGSVYGYTF. In DNA form, the CDR3 reads TGCGCCAGCAGCCAAGTCCCGGGCTCGGTCTATGGCTACACCTTC.

The V call is TRBV27, the J call TRBJ2-3; TRBD2 aligns across 11 bases. V was pared by 6 bases and J by 0 bases, with 20 bases of the junction left unmatched. There are 21 residues in the CDR3. Looked up from germline, CDR1 is MNHEY and CDR2 is SMNVEV (reference sequence). The CDR3 nucleotides read TGTGCCAGCAGCCGTACAAGAAGACTAGCGGGGAACCCTTTAAGCACAGATACGCAGTATTTT. It translates to CASSRTRRLAGNPLSTDTQYF.

V usage is TRBV29-1 and J usage is TRBJ1-2; weak D call: TRBD1 (6 bases). Between the trimmed V and J ends, which lost 6 bases and 1 base, there was a span of 12 bases. Germline values: CDR1 SQVTM, CDR2 ANQGSEA. The CDR3 extends over 13 amino acids. Here the CDR3 DNA reads TGCAGCGTCCTAGAACAGGGTAACTATGGCTACACCTTC. It is translated as CSVLEQGNYGYTF.

This clone was seen a few times. This chain uses TRBV7-8 with TRBJ1-5; no clear D gene. This CDR3 has 13 amino acids. Germline CDR1 SGHVS, CDR2 FQNEAQ. The V end lost 1 base, the J end lost 0 bases, and 1 base lay between the germline ends. The CDR3 bases are TGTGCCAGCAGCTTAGATAGCAATCAGCCCCAGCATTTT. Protein product: CASSLDSNQPQHF.

This clone is medium-sized (0.01 to 0.1%) in the sample. V and J are TRBV19 and TRBJ1-2; unclear D gene. The ends were cut back, 0 bases at V and 4 bases at J, with 3 bases in the middle. The CDR3 covers 12 residues. Per germline, CDR1 LNHDA and CDR2 SQIVND (reference sequence). CDR3 bases: TGTGCCAGTAGTATAGATGGCTATGGCTACACCTTC. Its translation is CASSIDGYGYTF.

This clone appeared once. The chain employs TRBV5-1 and TRBJ1-4; no firm D call. The CDR3 loop spans 13 amino acids. Between the trimmed V and J ends, which lost 2 bases and 2 bases, there was a span of 4 bases. The germline CDR1 and CDR2 sequences are SGHRS and YFSETQ. In nucleotides, the CDR3 is TGCGCCAGCAGCTTCGGGACTAATGAAAAACTGTTTTTT. Translated, it gives CASSFGTNEKLFF.

The V gene is TRBV28, the J gene TRBJ2-2; 7 bases are shared with TRBD2. After removal of 5 bases from V and 1 base from J, the junction contained 7 bases not matched to a gene. This CDR3 is 16 amino acids long. The germline V gene encodes CDR1 MDHEN and CDR2 SYDVKM. The chain's CDR3 is CASSVYSGLNTGELFF. The DNA of the CDR3 is TGTGCCAGCAGTGTCTATAGCGGGCTGAACACCGGGGAGCTGTTTTTT.

The V and J genes are TRBV6-5 and TRBJ2-2, with a weak D call TRBD1 (5 bases). This CDR3 has 15 residues. The V gene's germline CDR1 is MNHEY and CDR2 SVGAGI. V dropped 7 bases and J dropped 4 bases, with 16 bases sitting between them. CDR3 in DNA: TGTGCCAGCATCAGGGCCCCCCCGGGCACCGGGGAGCTGTTTTTT. It encodes CASIRAPPGTGELFF.

The sample holds a few counts of this clone. The chain couples TRBV5-5 to TRBJ1-2; 7 bases line up with TRBD1. The CDR3 is 15 amino acids. With V trimmed by 4 bases and J by 3 bases, 9 bases remained unmatched. Germline assignment: CDR1 SGHKS and CDR2 YYEKEE (reference sequence). The CDR3 DNA reads as TGTGCCAGCAGCACCGAAGGACAGGAATACTATGGCTACACCTTC. Residues: CASSTEGQEYYGYTF.